Listed below are T cell receptor beta chains from one sample, sequenced in a study of response to subunit inactivated influenza vaccine. TCRdb itself ran the RT-PCR reads through MiXCR, one entry per CDR3 protein. Seen here are 500,000 to 600,000 distinct CDR3 sequences, 6.5% to 8% observed once, and the top ten hold approximately 13%. This specimen consisted of PBMCs from blood, obtained approximately 25 months after vaccination. These receptors came from a man aged 50 to 69 who received an inactivated influenza vaccine. Both conserved end residues are part of each CDR3.

V gene	J gene	CDR3 protein
TRBV5-1	TRBJ1-2	CASRDQENYGYTF
TRBV6-2/TRBV6-3	TRBJ1-3	CASSYPGDSSGNTIYF
TRBV15	TRBJ2-7	CATSRGPIYEQYF
TRBV20-1	TRBJ1-5	CSARVGTVNQPQHF
TRBV2	TRBJ2-7	CASRVDRGPTF
TRBV28	TRBJ1-5	CASSLPPQGGQPQHF
TRBV28	TRBJ2-7	CASSAPGQWGYEQYF
TRBV7-2	TRBJ2-7	CASSLPGGSSYEQYF
TRBV6-5	TRBJ1-6	CASSYGSKGGNSPLHF
TRBV2	TRBJ2-1	CASSVDRGGNEQFF
TRBV28	TRBJ2-1	CSSRVAAQRGNEQFF
TRBV4-1	TRBJ1-6	CASSHSSYNSPLHF
TRBV2	TRBJ2-7	CASSPPGFYYEQYF
TRBV18	TRBJ1-1	CASSPPSVSNTEAFF
TRBV6-6	TRBJ2-1	CASSYSGRQFF
TRBV5-1	TRBJ2-1	CASSSPQGTGVSGEQFF
TRBV27	TRBJ2-3	CASSPKGTGGITITDTQYF
TRBV7-2	TRBJ2-7	CASSLTAGRPYEQYF
TRBV6-1	TRBJ1-6	CASSQTGTWNNSPLHF
TRBV10-2	TRBJ1-5	CASSDSGNNQPQHF
TRBV5-1	TRBJ1-2	CASSLEGSHGYTF
TRBV12-3/TRBV12-4	TRBJ2-1	CASSFSLRVYNEQFF
TRBV11-2	TRBJ2-1	CASSLMGTGAYNEQFF
TRBV28	TRBJ1-1	CASSLLQNTEAFF
TRBV20-1	TRBJ2-5	CSAREGLAEETQYF
TRBV7-2	TRBJ2-2	CASSYGSRNTGELFF
TRBV16	TRBJ1-4	CASSQQGAGEKLFF
TRBV3-1	TRBJ2-7	CASRQGRLGEQYF
TRBV21-1	TRBJ2-4	CASRNRETGGRLFAKNIQYF
TRBV6-1	TRBJ2-1	CASSHGSISNEQFF
TRBV24-1	TRBJ1-4	CATSDFSGTGNEKLFF
TRBV12-3/TRBV12-4	TRBJ1-1	CASRTGLTEAFF
TRBV11-3	TRBJ2-1	CASSAGPLVYNEQFF
TRBV3-1	TRBJ2-1	CASSHTTGLAYNEQFF
TRBV20-1	TRBJ1-5	CSARGPFSNQPQHF
TRBV6-5	TRBJ1-3	CASSYAPGTGNTIYF
TRBV7-2	TRBJ2-7	CASSLESTVTYEQYF
TRBV15	TRBJ2-6	CATSLRGSGANVLTF
TRBV7-8	TRBJ1-1	CASSPHLFASSGYTEAFF
TRBV3-1	TRBJ2-7	CASSPSLSGRPGEQYF
TRBV7-9	TRBJ2-1	CASSLAGDFTNEQFF
TRBV19	TRBJ1-1	CASRDRGSTEAFF
TRBV20-1	TRBJ1-5	CSATGQGGSNQPQHF
TRBV5-1	TRBJ2-3	CASSFFLAGGTDTQYF
TRBV5-1	TRBJ2-1	CASSARDPLLEQFF